These T cell receptor beta chains were read from a single sample in a study of lymphopenia after photon versus proton radiotherapy. Clones were sequenced by immunoSEQ multiplex PCR, and TCRdb holds only the in-frame ones, with some missing. The repertoire consists of roughly 25,000 clones, with 75% to 90% occurring once and the leading ten covering 5.2%. The specimen was peripheral blood, collected from a patient treated with photon-based radiotherapy. Receptor source: a man aged 25-45 years with gastric cancer. The conserved cysteine and the conserved F or W are not part of the CDR3 here. D genes are given only for firm matches. Expanded clones are given a class, and other clones once, few, many or no size at all.

V gene: TRBV19; clone size: -; J gene: TRBJ1-2; D gene: -; CDR3 protein: ASSISWGNYGYT
V gene: TRBV2; clone size: -; J gene: TRBJ2-7; D gene: -; CDR3 protein: ASSVGRTYEQY
V gene: TRBV4-1; clone size: -; J gene: TRBJ2-1; D gene: TRBD2; CDR3 protein: ASSQPGTNRRNEQF
V gene: TRBV7-3; clone size: -; J gene: TRBJ2-2; D gene: -; CDR3 protein: ASSLNAVGELF
V gene: TRBV10-3; clone size: -; J gene: TRBJ2-3; D gene: TRBD1; CDR3 protein: AISEGVQGVLTDTQY
V gene: TRBV20-1; clone size: -; J gene: TRBJ1-2; D gene: -; CDR3 protein: SAGPYGYT
V gene: TRBV29-1; clone size: -; J gene: TRBJ2-5; D gene: -; CDR3 protein: SVDEQDETQY
V gene: TRBV7-9; clone size: -; J gene: TRBJ2-2; D gene: -; CDR3 protein: ASSPGQLNTGELF
V gene: TRBV14; clone size: -; J gene: TRBJ1-1; D gene: -; CDR3 protein: ASSVDSNTEAF
V gene: TRBV28; clone size: -; J gene: TRBJ2-1; D gene: -; CDR3 protein: ASSFSGPSSYNEQF
V gene: TRBV4-3; clone size: -; J gene: TRBJ1-1; D gene: -; CDR3 protein: ASSQEGHSNTEAF
V gene: TRBV20-1; clone size: -; J gene: TRBJ1-1; D gene: -; CDR3 protein: SAGRGTEAF
V gene: TRBV2; clone size: once; J gene: TRBJ2-2; D gene: TRBD1; CDR3 protein: ASSDWTGGAPGELF
V gene: TRBV6-4; clone size: -; J gene: TRBJ2-7; D gene: TRBD2; CDR3 protein: ASSQFGTSDSYEQY
V gene: TRBV7-8; clone size: -; J gene: TRBJ2-2; D gene: -; CDR3 protein: ASSLGSPNTGELF
V gene: TRBV5-8; clone size: -; J gene: TRBJ1-1; D gene: TRBD1; CDR3 protein: ASSLRTGGGDTEAF
V gene: TRBV29-1; clone size: -; J gene: TRBJ1-4; D gene: TRBD1; CDR3 protein: SVGQGAGEKLF
V gene: TRBV28; clone size: medium-sized; J gene: TRBJ1-3; D gene: TRBD1; CDR3 protein: ASSRGQERNTIY
V gene: TRBV29-1; clone size: -; J gene: TRBJ2-2; D gene: -; CDR3 protein: SVNTGSNTGELF
V gene: TRBV7-3; clone size: -; J gene: TRBJ2-6; D gene: -; CDR3 protein: ASSFPGNSGANVLT
V gene: TRBV7-2; clone size: once; J gene: TRBJ2-3; D gene: -; CDR3 protein: ASSLGRDTQY
V gene: TRBV10-3; clone size: -; J gene: TRBJ2-7; D gene: -; CDR3 protein: AISEGVDYEQY
V gene: TRBV10-2; clone size: few; J gene: TRBJ1-2; D gene: -; CDR3 protein: ASPLLNGRCYGYT
V gene: TRBV19; clone size: -; J gene: TRBJ1-3; D gene: -; CDR3 protein: ASSILTFSGNTIY
V gene: TRBV28; clone size: -; J gene: TRBJ2-7; D gene: -; CDR3 protein: ASSLRGKMGEQY
V gene: TRBV27; clone size: -; J gene: TRBJ2-7; D gene: TRBD1; CDR3 protein: ASSLSQGAGEQY
V gene: TRBV2; clone size: -; J gene: TRBJ2-5; D gene: TRBD2; CDR3 protein: ASSGTSGGQETQY
V gene: TRBV2; clone size: -; J gene: TRBJ2-5; D gene: -; CDR3 protein: ASSDIGQETQY
V gene: TRBV9; clone size: -; J gene: TRBJ2-2; D gene: TRBD2; CDR3 protein: ASSPGGFNTGELF
V gene: TRBV4-1; clone size: -; J gene: TRBJ2-2; D gene: -; CDR3 protein: ASSQGGINLWNTGELF
V gene: TRBV5-5; clone size: once; J gene: TRBJ2-7; D gene: TRBD1; CDR3 protein: ASSLAPGTAYEQY
V gene: TRBV4-1; clone size: -; J gene: TRBJ1-5; D gene: TRBD1; CDR3 protein: ASSQGTGNQPQH
V gene: TRBV5-4; clone size: once; J gene: TRBJ2-1; D gene: TRBD2; CDR3 protein: ASSSTSADYNEQF
V gene: TRBV11-1; clone size: -; J gene: TRBJ1-1; D gene: -; CDR3 protein: ASSLTGGTEAF
V gene: TRBV28; clone size: -; J gene: TRBJ2-5; D gene: -; CDR3 protein: ASQGALAGETQY
V gene: TRBV7-2; clone size: -; J gene: TRBJ1-2; D gene: TRBD1; CDR3 protein: ASSLGQGFDGYT
V gene: TRBV25-1; clone size: -; J gene: TRBJ2-7; D gene: TRBD2; CDR3 protein: ASSRGLAGGPIAYEQY
V gene: TRBV7-2; clone size: -; J gene: TRBJ2-7; D gene: TRBD2; CDR3 protein: ASSLTSGRAIYEQY
V gene: TRBV5-8; clone size: -; J gene: TRBJ2-3; D gene: TRBD2; CDR3 protein: ASSFGLAATDTQY
V gene: TRBV11-2; clone size: -; J gene: TRBJ2-1; D gene: TRBD2; CDR3 protein: ASTRRTSGNHGEQF
V gene: TRBV7-2; clone size: -; J gene: TRBJ2-2; D gene: -; CDR3 protein: ASSLVMDSGELF
V gene: TRBV21-1; clone size: few; J gene: TRBJ2-6; D gene: -; CDR3 protein: ASSKTGNLNLDLYSGANVLT
V gene: TRBV6-5; clone size: -; J gene: TRBJ2-3; D gene: TRBD2; CDR3 protein: ASASGGWTDTQY
V gene: TRBV28; clone size: -; J gene: TRBJ1-5; D gene: -; CDR3 protein: ASRSTGSNQPQH
V gene: TRBV19; clone size: -; J gene: TRBJ2-4; D gene: TRBD2; CDR3 protein: ASSGRGLAALAKNIQY
V gene: TRBV9; clone size: -; J gene: TRBJ1-6; D gene: -; CDR3 protein: ASSDQNSPLH
V gene: TRBV19; clone size: -; J gene: TRBJ2-2; D gene: -; CDR3 protein: ASSRINTGELF
V gene: TRBV11-3; clone size: few; J gene: TRBJ2-1; D gene: -; CDR3 protein: ASSLDSQTYNEQF
V gene: TRBV7-6; clone size: -; J gene: TRBJ1-3; D gene: -; CDR3 protein: ASSLEGGSGNTIY
V gene: TRBV5-8; clone size: -; J gene: TRBJ2-1; D gene: -; CDR3 protein: ASSWSGREAYNEQF
V gene: TRBV7-9; clone size: -; J gene: TRBJ2-7; D gene: -; CDR3 protein: ASSNKPGPSSYEQY
V gene: TRBV11-3; clone size: -; J gene: TRBJ1-2; D gene: TRBD1; CDR3 protein: ASSLGQGNYGYT
V gene: TRBV7-9; clone size: -; J gene: TRBJ2-1; D gene: TRBD2; CDR3 protein: ASSLEGTSGAYNEQF
V gene: TRBV28; clone size: -; J gene: TRBJ1-6; D gene: -; CDR3 protein: ASSFSGPLH
V gene: TRBV27; clone size: -; J gene: TRBJ2-7; D gene: -; CDR3 protein: ASSLFWTRQTEIDEQY
V gene: TRBV5-5; clone size: -; J gene: TRBJ1-2; D gene: -; CDR3 protein: ASSLDRELGYT
V gene: TRBV11-2; clone size: -; J gene: TRBJ2-7; D gene: -; CDR3 protein: ASSLRPRDYEQY
V gene: TRBV6-1; clone size: -; J gene: TRBJ1-6; D gene: TRBD1; CDR3 protein: ASSEGQGNSPLH
V gene: TRBV6-5; clone size: -; J gene: TRBJ1-6; D gene: -; CDR3 protein: ASSYSIKQDESPLH
V gene: TRBV5-1; clone size: -; J gene: TRBJ2-7; D gene: -; CDR3 protein: ASSPSEGYEQY